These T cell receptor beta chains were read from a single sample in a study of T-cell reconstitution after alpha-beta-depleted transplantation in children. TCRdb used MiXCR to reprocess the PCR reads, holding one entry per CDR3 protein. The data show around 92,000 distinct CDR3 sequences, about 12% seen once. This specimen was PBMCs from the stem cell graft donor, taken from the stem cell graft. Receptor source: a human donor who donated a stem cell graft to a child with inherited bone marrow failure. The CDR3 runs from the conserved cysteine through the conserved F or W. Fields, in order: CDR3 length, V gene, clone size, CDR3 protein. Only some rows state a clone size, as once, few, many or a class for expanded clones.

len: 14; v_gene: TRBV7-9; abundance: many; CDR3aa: CASTTAGNTGELFF
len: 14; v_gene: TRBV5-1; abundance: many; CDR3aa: CASSLFGGTYEQYF
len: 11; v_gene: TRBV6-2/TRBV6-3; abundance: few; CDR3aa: CASSGGMEQYF
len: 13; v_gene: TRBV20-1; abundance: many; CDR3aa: CSAPGQIQETQYF
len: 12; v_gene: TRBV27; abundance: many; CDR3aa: CASRQGNYEQYF
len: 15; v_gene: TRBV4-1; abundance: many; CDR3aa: CASSQLGRTAYEQYF
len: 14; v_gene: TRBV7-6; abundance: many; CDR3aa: CASSPGLAGREQYF
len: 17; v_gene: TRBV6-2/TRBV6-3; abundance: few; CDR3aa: CASSPRRQGAGTGELFF
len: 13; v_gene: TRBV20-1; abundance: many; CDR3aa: CSASDRGNTEAFF
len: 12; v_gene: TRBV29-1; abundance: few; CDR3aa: CSAEDNAYEQYF
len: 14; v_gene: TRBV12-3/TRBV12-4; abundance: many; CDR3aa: CASSSLSGGETQYF
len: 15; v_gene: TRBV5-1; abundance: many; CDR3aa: CASSFGTANTGELFF
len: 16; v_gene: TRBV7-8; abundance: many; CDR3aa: CASSLSRRYSNQPQHF
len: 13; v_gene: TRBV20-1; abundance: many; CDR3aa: CSAFKDSAQPQHF
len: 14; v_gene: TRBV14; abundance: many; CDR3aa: CASSRLRGGNEQFF
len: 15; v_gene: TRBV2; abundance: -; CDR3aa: CASSGTPTPLETQYF
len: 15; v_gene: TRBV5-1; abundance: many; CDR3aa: CASRTGSGGTNEQYF
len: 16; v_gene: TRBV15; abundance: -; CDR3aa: CATSRDRDRAYKGYTF
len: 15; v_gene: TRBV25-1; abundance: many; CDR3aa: CASSPPDLNTGELFF
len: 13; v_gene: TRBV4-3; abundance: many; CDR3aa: CASSLENKNIQYF
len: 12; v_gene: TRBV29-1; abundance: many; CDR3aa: CSVALSRVEQFF
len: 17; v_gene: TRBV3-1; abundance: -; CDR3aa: CATSHPQGRGSTGELFF
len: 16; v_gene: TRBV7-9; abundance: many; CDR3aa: CASSLVVTRGTDTQYF
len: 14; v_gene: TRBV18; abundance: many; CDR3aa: CASSPGVGSGGYTF
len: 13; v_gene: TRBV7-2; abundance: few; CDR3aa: CASILTSRETQYF
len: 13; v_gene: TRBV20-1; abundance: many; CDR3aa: CSVAGTGSYGQYF
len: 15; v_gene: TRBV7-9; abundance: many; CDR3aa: CASSPYSGGSYEQYF
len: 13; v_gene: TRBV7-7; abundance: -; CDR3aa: CASSLVRGTEAFF
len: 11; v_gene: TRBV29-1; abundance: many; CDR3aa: CSGESTDTQYF
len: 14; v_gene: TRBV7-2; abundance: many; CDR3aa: CASSFTGGATEAFF
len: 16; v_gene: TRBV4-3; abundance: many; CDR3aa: CASSQDVPGEAYGYTF
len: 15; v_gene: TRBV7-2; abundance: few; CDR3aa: CASSLRDTLGHEQFF
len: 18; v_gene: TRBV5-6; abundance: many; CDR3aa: CASSPKSQDRSFFQPQHF
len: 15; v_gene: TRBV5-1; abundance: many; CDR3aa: CASTLEGQLNEKLFF
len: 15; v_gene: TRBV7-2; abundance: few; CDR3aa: CASSLGLRAGGAQYF
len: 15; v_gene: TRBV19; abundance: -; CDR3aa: CASSIGDRGDTEAFF
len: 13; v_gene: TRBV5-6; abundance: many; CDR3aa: CASSLALAGAMDF
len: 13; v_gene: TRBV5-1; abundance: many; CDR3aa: CASSLPNSYEQYF
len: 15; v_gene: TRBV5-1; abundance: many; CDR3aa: CASSLAGWGSYEQYF
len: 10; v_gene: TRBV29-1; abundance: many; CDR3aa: CSVEAGELFF
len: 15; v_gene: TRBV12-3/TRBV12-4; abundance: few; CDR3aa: CASSPTGLDNSPLHF
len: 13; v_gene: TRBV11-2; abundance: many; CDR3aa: CASSLEHKGDEVF
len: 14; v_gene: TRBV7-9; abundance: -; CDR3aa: CASSSQGAFEKLFF
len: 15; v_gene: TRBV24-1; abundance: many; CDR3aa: CATSDPGVGTDTQYF
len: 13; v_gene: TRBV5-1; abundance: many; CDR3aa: CASSQTGRDTQYF
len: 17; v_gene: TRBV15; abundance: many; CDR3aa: CATSRSRGGVGNQPQHF
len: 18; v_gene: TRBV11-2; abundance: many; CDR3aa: CASSLTSGTSAGKETQYF
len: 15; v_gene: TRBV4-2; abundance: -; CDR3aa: CASSQDSGYVGEQYF
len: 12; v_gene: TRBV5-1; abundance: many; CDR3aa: CASSLEGNIQYF
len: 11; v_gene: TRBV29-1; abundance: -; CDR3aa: CSVARQETQYF
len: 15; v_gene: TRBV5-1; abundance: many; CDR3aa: CASSLEAGSYTEAFF
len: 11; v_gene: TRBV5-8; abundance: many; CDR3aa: CASSFLNIQYF
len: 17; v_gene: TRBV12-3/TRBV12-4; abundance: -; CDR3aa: CASSFRAPQGYTGELFF
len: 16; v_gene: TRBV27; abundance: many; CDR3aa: CASSLSGGSYNSPLHF
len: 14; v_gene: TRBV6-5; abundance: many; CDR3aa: CASKRKRENEKLFF
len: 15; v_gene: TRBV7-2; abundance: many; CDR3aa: CASSRLGTSGETQYF
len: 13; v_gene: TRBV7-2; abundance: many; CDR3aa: CASSPQQDHGYTF
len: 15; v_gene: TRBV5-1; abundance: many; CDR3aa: CASGNLGTSGETQYF